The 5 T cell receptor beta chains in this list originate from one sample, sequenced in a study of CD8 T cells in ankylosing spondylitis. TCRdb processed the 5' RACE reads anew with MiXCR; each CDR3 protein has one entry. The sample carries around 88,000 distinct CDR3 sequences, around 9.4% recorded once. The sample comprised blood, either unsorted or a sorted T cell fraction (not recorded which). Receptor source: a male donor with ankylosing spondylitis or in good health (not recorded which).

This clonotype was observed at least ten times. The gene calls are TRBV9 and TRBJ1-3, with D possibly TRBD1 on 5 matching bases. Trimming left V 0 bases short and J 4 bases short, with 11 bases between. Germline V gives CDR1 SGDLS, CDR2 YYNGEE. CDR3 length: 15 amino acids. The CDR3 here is CASSVEGDPGNTIYF. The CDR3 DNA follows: TGTGCCAGCAGCGTAGAAGGGGACCCCGGAAACACCATATATTTT.

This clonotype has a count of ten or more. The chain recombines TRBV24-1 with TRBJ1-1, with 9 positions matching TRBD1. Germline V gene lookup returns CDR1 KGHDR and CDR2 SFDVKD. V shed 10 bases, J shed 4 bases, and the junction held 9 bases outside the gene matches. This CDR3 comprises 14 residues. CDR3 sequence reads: CATRRGQGSTEAFF. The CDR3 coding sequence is TGTGCCACTAGAAGGGGACAGGGTAGCACTGAAGCTTTCTTT.

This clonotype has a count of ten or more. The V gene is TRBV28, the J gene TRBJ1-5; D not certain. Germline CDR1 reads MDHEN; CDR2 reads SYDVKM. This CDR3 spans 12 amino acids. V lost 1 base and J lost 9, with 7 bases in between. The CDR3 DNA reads TGTGCCAGCAGTTTATACTCCCGGCCCCAGCATTTT. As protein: CASSLYSRPQHF.

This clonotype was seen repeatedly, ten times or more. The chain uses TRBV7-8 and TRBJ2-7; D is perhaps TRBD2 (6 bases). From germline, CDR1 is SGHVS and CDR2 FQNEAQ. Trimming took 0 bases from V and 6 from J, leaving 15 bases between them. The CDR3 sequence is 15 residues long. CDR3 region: CASSLAYRDSGEQYF. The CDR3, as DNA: TGTGCCAGCAGCTTAGCCTACCGGGACTCCGGCGAGCAGTACTTC.

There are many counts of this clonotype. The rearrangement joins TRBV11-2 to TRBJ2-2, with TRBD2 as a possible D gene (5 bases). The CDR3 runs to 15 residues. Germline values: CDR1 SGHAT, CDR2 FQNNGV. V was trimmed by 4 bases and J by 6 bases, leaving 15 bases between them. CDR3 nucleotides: TGTGCCAGCAGCTCTCGGACTGCTGGGCCCGGGGAGCTGTTTTTT. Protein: CASSSRTAGPGELFF.